This is a list of T cell receptor beta chains from one sample in a study of blood T cell repertoires in COVID-19. Some clones are missing from TCRdb's copy, which holds only in-frame ones; the method was immunoSEQ multiplex PCR. The sample includes around 150,000 clones, 76% of them seen just once. Sequenced: peripheral blood. These receptors were collected from a woman older than 75 with active or convalescent COVID-19. CDR3s include the opening cysteine and the closing phenylalanine or tryptophan. D genes are given only for firm matches. Size tells how often a clone was seen (once, few, many) or the class of an expanded clone, and some rows leave it out.

CDR3 length,V gene,D gene,clone size,J gene,CDR3 DNA,CDR3 protein
16,TRBV7-2,TRBD2,-,TRBJ2-5,TGTGCCAGCAGCCGGGGGGGCGGGGTCCCTCGGGAGACCCAGTACTTC,CASSRGGGVPRETQYF
15,TRBV6-1,-,-,TRBJ2-5,TGTGCCAGCAGTGAATACGGGGTGGATAAAGAGACCCAGTACTTC,CASSEYGVDKETQYF
16,TRBV2,-,few,TRBJ1-2,TGTGCCAGCACCAAGTTAATGGCAGGAGGGGTCTATGGCTACACCTTC,CASTKLMAGGVYGYTF
18,TRBV2,TRBD1,-,TRBJ2-2,TGTGCCAGCAGTAACGATGAGACAGGGACGTTGGACACCGGGGAGCTGTTTTTT,CASSNDETGTLDTGELFF
12,TRBV6-1,-,-,TRBJ2-7,TGTGCCAGCAGTGACAGGTACTACGAGCAGTACTTC,CASSDRYYEQYF
15,TRBV5-4,TRBD2,-,TRBJ2-2,TGTGCCAGCAGCGGGGGACTAGCGGGGACTGGGGAGCTGTTTTTT,CASSGGLAGTGELFF
15,TRBV19,-,-,TRBJ1-1,TGTGCCAGTAGTCAAAGACAGACTTTGAACACTGAAGCTTTCTTT,CASSQRQTLNTEAFF
14,TRBV18,TRBD1,-,TRBJ1-1,TGTGCCAGCTCACCTTGGGACAGGGATACTGAAGCTTTCTTT,CASSPWDRDTEAFF
14,TRBV30,-,-,TRBJ1-2,-,CAWGTGVSVRGYTF
17,TRBV19,TRBD2,-,TRBJ2-3,TGTGCCAGTAGTATACTAGCGGGGCTAAGTGGCACTGATACGCAGTATTTT,CASSILAGLSGTDTQYF
13,TRBV7-8,-,-,TRBJ1-2,TGTGCCAGCAGCCCCCAGCCACTAATGGGCTACACCTTC,CASSPQPLMGYTF
15,TRBV5-6,TRBD1,few,TRBJ1-1,TGTGCCAGCAGCGGTGGACAGGGGTTGGACACTGAAGCTTTCTTT,CASSGGQGLDTEAFF
16,TRBV5-1,TRBD1,few,TRBJ2-5,TGCGCCAGCAGCTTGGGGGACAGCGGACGGGGAGAGACCCAGTACTTC,CASSLGDSGRGETQYF
14,TRBV15,-,-,TRBJ2-1,TGTGCCACCAGCAGAGATGTGCTAGCCGGTGAGCAGTTCTTC,CATSRDVLAGEQFF
14,TRBV2,-,-,TRBJ1-1,TGTGCCAGCAGTTCCAAACTCGGGTGGACTGAAGCTTTCTTT,CASSSKLGWTEAFF
18,TRBV13,TRBD2,-,TRBJ2-6,TGTGCCAGCAGCGTCTCTAGCGGGGGGGCCTCTGGGGCCAACGTCCTGACTTTC,CASSVSSGGASGANVLTF
14,TRBV19,-,-,TRBJ1-1,TGTGCCAGTAGTATACGCCAGGGCGGCACTGAAGCTTTCTTT,CASSIRQGGTEAFF
14,TRBV3-1/TRBV3-2,-,-,TRBJ1-6,TGTGCCAGCAGCCAATTACAGGATAATTCACCCCTCCACTTT,CASSQLQDNSPLHF
13,TRBV30,-,-,TRBJ1-3,TGTGCCTGGAGTCGAGGGTCTGGAAACACCATATATTTT,CAWSRGSGNTIYF
15,TRBV5-1,TRBD2,many,TRBJ2-1,TGCGCCAGCAGCTGGAGCCTGGGGCGGGGGGATGAGCAGTTCTTC,CASSWSLGRGDEQFF
14,TRBV3-1/TRBV3-2,-,-,TRBJ1-4,TGTGCCAGCAGCCAAGATTCCCGCAGGGAAAAACTGTTTTTT,CASSQDSRREKLFF
15,TRBV27,TRBD1,few,TRBJ1-5,TGTGCCAGCAGTCGGACAGGGGACTATGATCAGCCCCAGCATTTT,CASSRTGDYDQPQHF
15,TRBV5-1,TRBD1,-,TRBJ1-6,TGCGCCAGCAGCCTTGAACAGGGGGCCTATTCACCCCTCCACTTT,CASSLEQGAYSPLHF
11,TRBV30,-,-,TRBJ1-4,TGTGCCTGGAACGCTCGGGAAAAACTGTTTTTT,CAWNAREKLFF
14,TRBV2,-,-,TRBJ2-2,TGTGCCAGCAGTGAACAGGGGCTCACCGGGGAGCTGTTTTTT,CASSEQGLTGELFF
15,TRBV7-2,-,-,TRBJ2-7,TGTGCCAGCAGCTTAGGGGTAGGGGCCGGATACGAGCAGTACTTC,CASSLGVGAGYEQYF
16,TRBV18,TRBD1,-,TRBJ2-2,TGTGCCAGCTCACCACCACAGGGGGTGAACACCGGGGAGCTGTTTTTT,CASSPPQGVNTGELFF
16,TRBV7-9,-,many,TRBJ1-6,TGTGCCAGCAGCTTAGGGTCGGGATTTTATAATTCACCCCTCCACTTT,CASSLGSGFYNSPLHF
16,TRBV5-1,TRBD2,-,TRBJ2-3,TGCGCCAGCAGCCGGGGGTCTAGCGGCGTCACAGATACGCAGTATTTT,CASSRGSSGVTDTQYF
13,TRBV7-9,-,few,TRBJ2-7,TGTGCCAGCAGCCGCCGGGAGAGGCACGAGCAGTACTTC,CASSRRERHEQYF
14,TRBV5-5,-,-,TRBJ1-3,TGTGCCAGCAGGAAGACCGGGGCTGGAAACACCATATATTTT,CASRKTGAGNTIYF
14,TRBV28,TRBD1,-,TRBJ1-6,TGTGCCAGCAGCACGGACAGGGGGCGTTCACCCCTCCACTTT,CASSTDRGRSPLHF
18,TRBV5-4,-,once,TRBJ2-6,TGTGCCAGCAGCTACCACTTAGTAGTTTCCTCTGGGGCCAACGTCCTGACTTTC,CASSYHLVVSSGANVLTF
18,TRBV5-1,TRBD1,-,TRBJ1-6,TGCGCCAGCAGCTTGGTGGGACAGAGAAGCTCCTATAATTCACCCCTCCACTTT,CASSLVGQRSSYNSPLHF
13,TRBV12-3/TRBV12-4,-,-,TRBJ1-2,TGTGCCAGCAGTTTAATCGGGAACTATGGCTACACCTTC,CASSLIGNYGYTF
15,TRBV28,-,-,TRBJ1-4,TGTGCCAGCAGTGACGGACAGAATGCTAATGAAAAACTGTTTTTT,CASSDGQNANEKLFF
13,TRBV27,TRBD1,-,TRBJ1-2,TGTGCCAGCAGTTTCACAGGGGACTATGGCTACACCTTC,CASSFTGDYGYTF
15,TRBV19,TRBD1,-,TRBJ1-2,TGTGCCAGTAGTATAACGAGACAGGGGTTGAGTGGCTACACCTTC,CASSITRQGLSGYTF
12,TRBV5-8,-,-,TRBJ1-5,TGTGCCAGCAGCCCTCGCGCTACGCGCCAGCATTTT,CASSPRATRQHF
13,TRBV30,-,-,TRBJ1-1,TGTGCCTGGACTCCGGGGGGGAACACTGAAGCTTTCTTT,CAWTPGGNTEAFF
15,TRBV11-2,TRBD1,-,TRBJ2-7,TGTGCCAGCAGCCAGGGCGGTGAGAGGGGGCGCGAGCAGTACTTC,CASSQGGERGREQYF